This T cell receptor (beta chain) was captured by sequencing in a study of tumor-infiltrating lymphocytes in primary liver carcinoma. Notes on this clonotype: A read error may produce the germline difference seen at one junction end.

With roughly 0.5 ug total RNA as template and a constant-region primer, TCR beta cDNA was made. Three nested multiplex PCR rounds, a slightly modified ARM-PCR, produced the libraries for TCR beta. The two initial PCR rounds, about 9 cycles each, used TRBV1-TRBV30 forward and C-beta reverse primers. TCRdb reanalysed the multiplex PCR reads using MiXCR and keeps one entry per CDR3 protein. Among 200,000 or so distinct CDR3 sequences listed, about 61% were seen once. Germline DNA was also extracted, while the blood RNA originated from unsorted whole blood. There are 14 residues in the CDR3. CDR1 and CDR2 (germline): SGHAT, FQNNGV.

This TCR derives from a woman aged 60-75 years with primary liver carcinoma and hepatitis B virus infection. Sample: peripheral blood. V and J are TRBV11-2 and TRBJ2-7; TRBD1 aligns across 8 bases. The CDR3 region has the DNA TGTGCCAACAGCCGAGACAGGGGAAGAAGCAAACAGTACTTC. It specifies CANSRDRGRSKQYF.